This T cell receptor beta chain was captured by sequencing in a study of blood T cell repertoires in COVID-19 (dated by TCRdb to the early 2020s). Background for the entire study: Samples from collaborators originated in the United States, Italy and Spain and spanned both the acute and convalescent phases of COVID-19. The samples were drawn from the first 160 participants of the ongoing ImmuneRACE study and from 1,254 subjects provided by 6 global collaborators. Deeply sampled blood TCRbeta repertoires from subjects exposed to, actively infected with, or recovered from COVID-19 were included in the dataset. The prospective study material was composed of cDNA or gDNA derived from T cells, B-cell-depleted T cells, or PBMCs. The repertoires were released in a freely available public database intended as a resource for research on the immune response to SARS-CoV-2. HLA class I and class II types, where available, came from metadata supplied by the sample provider rather than from assay-based typing. The sample metadata nearly always contained a de-identified subject ID, COVID-19 status, age in years and sex. Beyond this particular receptor, the publication reports: The quantity of clinical and demographic metadata differed by source and by participant and was supplied without curation.

The collaborating institutions used their own protocols to collect whole blood in K2EDTA tubes. For TCRbeta analysis, collaborators shipped samples in one of three forms: frozen whole blood, isolated PBMCs, or DNA extracted from either of those sample types. Sequences SGHTA (CDR1) and FQGTGA (CDR2) are obtained from the germline V gene. The cysteine opens and the phenylalanine closes a CDR3 of 15 amino acids. The retained sequence is limited to the CDR3, 45 bases, with the frame set at the first base. Compared with germline, V lacks 2 bases and J lacks 4 bases; bases without a gene match: 7. TCRbeta CDR3 regions were amplified from genomic DNA by means of the immunoSEQ Assay, a bias-controlled multiplex PCR. The paper's data handling went like this. Within the assay, amplification of reference gene primers was used to estimate how many nucleated cells each sample contained. To quantify the absolute abundance of each unique TCRbeta CDR3 rearrangement, sequence reads were collapsed and filtered. For each sample, productive Simpson clonality was calculated as the square root of Simpson's diversity index over productive rearrangements. Sourced from immuneACCESS, this table was stored by TCRdb with only in-frame sequences that have V and J called. A share of the clones is absent; for the studies checked, an unresolved V gene accounts for under half, and the remainder has no known explanation. That table gives V, J and clone size, and the DNA gave D and trimming. A total of 200,000 to 300,000 clones appear in this sample, 80% to 85% of them only once. The ten largest clonotypes hold under 5.5% of the sample.

As concerns this clone: It has no known antigen specificity. Per-nucleotide qualities are absent, and no much larger clonotype sits a single base away.

The TCR comes from a man aged 55 to 70 with acute or convalescent COVID-19. Here the chain combines TRBV7-3 and TRBJ2-7; 8 middle bases align to TRBD2. The specimen sequenced was peripheral blood. The CDR3 protein: CASSLHGRGGYEQYF. The nucleotides are TGTGCCAGCAGCTTACACGGGAGGGGAGGATACGAGCAGTACTTC.